These T cell receptor beta chains were read from a single sample in a study of blood T cell repertoires in COVID-19. Profiled with immunoSEQ multiplex PCR; TCRdb holds only in-frame clones, not every one. Of approximately 260,000 clones in the sample, approximately 90% were seen once. Sequencing was carried out using peripheral blood. The source is a woman aged 40 to 50 with acute or convalescent COVID-19. The CDR3 runs from the conserved cysteine through the conserved F or W. A D gene is named only where the DNA matches it firmly. Expanded clones get a size class; other rows say once, few or many, or leave the size out.

>TRBJ1-2|.|.|TRBV19
TGTGCCAGTAGTCTATCCCCCCCTGGACAGCAAAGGGACTATGGCTACACCTTC
CASSLSPPGQQRDYGYTF
>TRBJ1-2|TRBD1|.|TRBV28
TGTGCCAGCTCGGACAGGGACCGCCACACCTTC
CASSDRDRHTF
>TRBJ1-1|TRBD1|.|TRBV5-1
TGCGCCAGCAGCTTGGAACCGGGACAGGGATTAATGAACACTGAAGCTTTCTTT
CASSLEPGQGLMNTEAFF
>TRBJ1-4|TRBD1|few|TRBV10-2
TGCGCCAGCCGACAGGGAAATGAAAAACTGTTTTTT
CASRQGNEKLFF
>TRBJ1-6|.|.|TRBV12-5
TGTGCTAGTGGTTTGTTTCCAGGGCGGGACTCACCCCTCCACTTT
CASGLFPGRDSPLHF
>TRBJ2-1|.|.|TRBV24-1
TGTGCCACCAGTGAACGGACTATCTGGAACACCTACAATGAGCAGTTCTTC
CATSERTIWNTYNEQFF
>TRBJ1-2|.|.|TRBV19
TGTGCCACTCTAAATCGCGGGTTAGCATATGGCTACACCTTC
CATLNRGLAYGYTF
>TRBJ1-2|TRBD1|.|TRBV5-1
TGCGCCAGCAGCCCCCGGGGGGACAGGGGGCGAAATGGCTACACCTTC
CASSPRGDRGRNGYTF
>TRBJ1-2|.|.|TRBV2
TGTGCCAGCAGTGAAGGGATACCTTTCGGGTGGCGTGGCTACACCTTC
CASSEGIPFGWRGYTF
>TRBJ1-3|.|once|TRBV23-1
TGCGCCAGCAGTCATCGGGGGTTGACCTCTGGAAACACCATATATTTT
CASSHRGLTSGNTIYF
>TRBJ2-3|.|.|TRBV5-4
TGTGCCAGCAGCTTATCTAGCTTCGACACAGATACGCAGTATTTT
CASSLSSFDTDTQYF
>TRBJ1-1|.|.|TRBV12-3/TRBV12-4
TGTGCCAGTCAGGACAGCTTGAACACTGAAGCTTTCTTT
CASQDSLNTEAFF
>TRBJ1-2|.|.|TRBV14
TGTGCCAGCAGCCAGACAGTAGGCAGCGGCTACACCTTC
CASSQTVGSGYTF
>TRBJ1-2|TRBD1|once|TRBV6-2/TRBV6-3
TGTGCCAGCAGTTACAGGGACAGGGATGGCTACACCTTC
CASSYRDRDGYTF
>TRBJ2-2|.|.|TRBV10-2
TGCGCCAGCAGTCGGTGGGGACAGAACACCGGGGAGCTGTTTTTT
CASSRWGQNTGELFF
>TRBJ2-1|TRBD2|.|TRBV11-3
TGTGCCAGCAGCCAGCGCAGCGGGGGCATCAATGAGCAGTTCTTC
CASSQRSGGINEQFF
>TRBJ1-1|.|.|TRBV5-1
TGCGCCAGCACCGGAGACACTGAAGCTTTCTTT
CASTGDTEAFF
>TRBJ1-6|TRBD1|.|TRBV19
TGTGCCAGTAACCTTGACAGGGCTGGCTCCTATAATTCACCCCTCCACTTT
CASNLDRAGSYNSPLHF
>TRBJ1-1|TRBD1|.|TRBV11-2
TGTGCCAGCTCCGGGACAGGGGGTTTGGGGGAAGCTTTCTTT
CASSGTGGLGEAFF
>TRBJ1-5|TRBD1|.|TRBV19
TGTGCCAGTAGTATAATCTCGACAGGGGAACAGCCCCAGCATTTT
CASSIISTGEQPQHF
>TRBJ2-5|TRBD2|.|TRBV29-1
TGCAGCGCCCACCCCGGGGGGGCCCAAGAGACCCAGTACTTC
CSAHPGGAQETQYF
>TRBJ2-3|.|.|TRBV4-2
TGTGCCAGCAGCCAAGAGGGAGGCGTCTCCTTGGAGGATACGCAGTATTTT
CASSQEGGVSLEDTQYF
>TRBJ2-5|.|once|TRBV12-3/TRBV12-4
TGTGCCAGCAGCCGTACGGGAGAGACCCAGTACTTC
CASSRTGETQYF
>TRBJ1-6|.|once|TRBV3-1/TRBV3-2
TGTGCCAGCAGCCAAGAAATGGGGCTCAATTCACCCCTCCACTTT
CASSQEMGLNSPLHF
>TRBJ1-1|.|.|TRBV30
TGTGCCTGGAGTGGCTCGGGGTCCACTGAAGCTTTCTTT
CAWSGSGSTEAFF
>TRBJ1-2|.|.|TRBV9
TGTGCCAGCAGCGTAGAGCACGGGGTCGGCTACACCTTC
CASSVEHGVGYTF
>TRBJ1-1|TRBD1|.|TRBV18
TGTGCCAGCTCACCGACAGGGAAGGCTGAAGCTTTCTTT
CASSPTGKAEAFF
>TRBJ1-3|.|.|TRBV12-3/TRBV12-4
TGTGCCAGCAGATCGCCGGGGGGAAACACCATATATTTT
CASRSPGGNTIYF
>TRBJ1-1|.|.|TRBV5-1
TGCGCCAGCAGCCCTGGGCTCAGGGGTCCGAACACTGAAGCTTTCTTT
CASSPGLRGPNTEAFF
>TRBJ1-2|TRBD1|.|TRBV24-1
TGTGCCACCACAGGACAGGGGGGGAATTCCCCCCAGTTCCGTATTTGTGGCTACACCTTC
CATTGQGGNSPQFRICGYTF
>TRBJ2-3|.|.|TRBV7-2
TGTGCCAGCAGCTTATATGGGGCCGTCGCGGTAACGCAGTATTTT
CASSLYGAVAVTQYF
>TRBJ1-3|.|.|TRBV7-7
TGTGCCAGCAGCTTAGATTTGGCGGACACCATATATTTT
CASSLDLADTIYF
>TRBJ1-5|.|.|TRBV2
TGTGCCAGCAGTGGGGTGAGGGTCAATCAGCCCCAGCATTTT
CASSGVRVNQPQHF
>TRBJ1-2|.|.|TRBV5-1
TGCGCCAGCAGCACGGGGGACGGGCGCTATGGCTACACCTTC
CASSTGDGRYGYTF
>TRBJ1-1|.|medium-sized|TRBV19
TGTGCCAGTAGGTGGCAGGGGCGCGGCCTTTACACTGAAGCTTTCTTT
CASRWQGRGLYTEAFF
>TRBJ1-2|TRBD1|.|TRBV6-4
TGTGCCAGCAGTGCTGGGACAGGTCACTATGGCTACACCTTC
CASSAGTGHYGYTF
>TRBJ1-2|.|once|TRBV11-2
TGTGCCAGCAGCTCGCCGCGGGGGGGGCGTTATAGTGGCTACACCTTC
CASSSPRGGRYSGYTF
>TRBJ1-6|.|.|TRBV2
TGTGCCAGCAGTGCTGAGACAAACAACAGGTCACCCCTCCACTTT
CASSAETNNRSPLHF
>TRBJ2-1|.|.|TRBV9
TGTGCCAGCAGCACGCTTCAAAGGCCTATCAAGGGGAATTACGGTGAGCAGTTCTTC
CASSTLQRPIKGNYGEQFF
>TRBJ1-2|TRBD1|few|TRBV3-1/TRBV3-2
TGTGCCAGCAGCCAAGCAGGGGGCTATGGCTACACCTTC
CASSQAGGYGYTF